These 4 T cell receptor beta chains share one sample of origin, sequenced in a study of cytomegalovirus exposure and HLA in healthy donors. The primer mix had 60 Vbeta and 13 Jbeta primers. Profiling relied on immunoSEQ multiplex PCR, and the TCRdb table lists in-frame clones only, not all of them. The data show about 80,000 clones, 62% seen once. Sequenced material: PBMCs. The receptors originated from a male donor in good health and CMV-seropositive.

This clone was observed a handful of times. One junction end does not reproduce the germline sequence, and a read error may be involved. This chain connects TRBV4-3 to TRBJ2-5; 7 bases align to TRBD2. Germline assignment: CDR1 LGHNA and CDR2 YSLEER. The CDR3 covers 13 residues. Here the CDR3 reads CASSQDRGVVVNF. CDR3 sequence (DNA): TGCGCCAGCAGCCAAGATCGGGGGGTCGTAGTGAACTTC.

This clone was detected a few times. One end of the junction does not line up with germline, which may come from a read error. This chain joins TRBV7-9 and TRBJ1-3, with D unresolved. The length of the CDR3 is 18 residues. Germline V gene lookup returns CDR1 SEHNR and CDR2 FQNEAQ (reference sequence). This CDR3 is CSSSLAPRGAVSGNTIYF. The CDR3 DNA reads TGTTCCAGCAGCTTGGCCCCTCGAGGCGCGGTCTCTGGAAACACCATATATTTT.

This clone was detected a few times. This chain uses TRBV10-3 with TRBJ2-7; 9 bases match TRBD1. The CDR3 contains 13 residues. V shed 9 bases and J 2 bases; nucleotides not matched to a gene: 5. CDR1 and CDR2 from the germline V gene are ENHRY and SYGVKD. DNA for the CDR3: TGTGCCATGGGAGGGGACAGGGCCTACGAGCAGTACTTC. Amino acids: CAMGGDRAYEQYF.

There are a few counts of this clone. The rearrangement links TRBV28 to TRBJ1-4; 8 positions match TRBD1. Trimming at V came to 2 bases and at J to 5 bases, leaving 4 bases not matched to a gene. From germline, CDR1 is MDHEN and CDR2 SYDVKM. The CDR3 contains 15 residues. CDR3 protein: CASSLVTGANEKLFF. As DNA, the CDR3 is TGTGCCAGCAGTTTAGTGACAGGGGCGAATGAAAAACTGTTTTTT.